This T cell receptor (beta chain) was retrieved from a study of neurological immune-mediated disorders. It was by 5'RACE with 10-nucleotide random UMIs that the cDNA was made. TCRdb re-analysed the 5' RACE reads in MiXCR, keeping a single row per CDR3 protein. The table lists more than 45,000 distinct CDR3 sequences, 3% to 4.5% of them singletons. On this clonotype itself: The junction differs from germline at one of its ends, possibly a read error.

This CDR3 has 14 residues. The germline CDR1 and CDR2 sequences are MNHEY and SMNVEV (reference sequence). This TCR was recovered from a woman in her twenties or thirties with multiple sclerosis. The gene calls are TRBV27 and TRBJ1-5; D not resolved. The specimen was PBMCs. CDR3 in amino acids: CASSWGVSNQPQNF. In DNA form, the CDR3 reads TGTGCCAGCAGTTGGGGAGTAAGCAATCAGCCCCAGAATTTT.